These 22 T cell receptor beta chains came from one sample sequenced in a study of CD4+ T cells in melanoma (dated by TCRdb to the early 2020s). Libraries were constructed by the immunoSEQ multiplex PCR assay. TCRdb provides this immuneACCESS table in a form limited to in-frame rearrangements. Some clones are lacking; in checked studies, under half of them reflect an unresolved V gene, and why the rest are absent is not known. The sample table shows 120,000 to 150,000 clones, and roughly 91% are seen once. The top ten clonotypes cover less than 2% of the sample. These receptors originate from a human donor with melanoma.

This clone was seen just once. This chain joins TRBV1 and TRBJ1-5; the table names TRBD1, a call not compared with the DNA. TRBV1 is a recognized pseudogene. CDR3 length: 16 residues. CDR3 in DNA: TGCACCAGCAGCCAAGTGGCCCGTGGGGGCGATCAGCCCCAGCATTTT. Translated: CTSSQVARGGDQPQHF.

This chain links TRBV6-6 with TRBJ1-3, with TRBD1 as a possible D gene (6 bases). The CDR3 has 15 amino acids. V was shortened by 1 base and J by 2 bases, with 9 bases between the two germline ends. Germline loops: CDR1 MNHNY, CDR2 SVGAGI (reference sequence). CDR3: CASSYYGGPGNTIYF. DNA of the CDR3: TGTGCCAGCAGTTACTACGGGGGGCCTGGAAACACCATATATTTT.

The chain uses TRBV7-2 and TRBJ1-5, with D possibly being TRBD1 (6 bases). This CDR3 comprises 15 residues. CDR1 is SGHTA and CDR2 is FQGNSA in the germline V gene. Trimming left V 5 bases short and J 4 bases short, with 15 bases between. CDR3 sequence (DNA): TGTGCCAGCAGCACGGGACAAGCCAAGAATCAGCCCCAGCATTTT. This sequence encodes CASSTGQAKNQPQHF.

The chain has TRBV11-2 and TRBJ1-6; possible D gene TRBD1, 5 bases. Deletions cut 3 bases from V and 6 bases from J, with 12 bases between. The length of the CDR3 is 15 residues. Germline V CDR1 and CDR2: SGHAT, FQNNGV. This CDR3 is CASSFQQAINSPLHF. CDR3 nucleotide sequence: TGTGCCAGCAGCTTTCAACAGGCGATTAATTCACCCCTCCACTTT.

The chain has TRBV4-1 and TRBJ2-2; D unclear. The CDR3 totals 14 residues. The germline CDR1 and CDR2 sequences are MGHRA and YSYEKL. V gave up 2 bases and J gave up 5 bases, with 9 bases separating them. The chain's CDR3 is CASSQPVGTGELFF. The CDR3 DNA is TGCGCCAGCAGCCAACCGGTGGGGACCGGGGAGCTGTTTTTT.

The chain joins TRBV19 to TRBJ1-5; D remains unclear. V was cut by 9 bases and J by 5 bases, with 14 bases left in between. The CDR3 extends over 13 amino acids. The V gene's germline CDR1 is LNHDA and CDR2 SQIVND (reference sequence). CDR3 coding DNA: TGTGCCAGCGCGGACGTTCCGGATCAGCCCCAGCATTTT. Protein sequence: CASADVPDQPQHF.

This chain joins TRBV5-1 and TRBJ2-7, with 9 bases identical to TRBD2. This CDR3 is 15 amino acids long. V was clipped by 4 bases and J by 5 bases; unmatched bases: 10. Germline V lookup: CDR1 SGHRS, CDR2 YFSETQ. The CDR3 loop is CASSPTSGLLHEQYF. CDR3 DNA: TGCGCCAGCAGCCCCACTAGCGGGCTCCTCCACGAGCAGTACTTC.

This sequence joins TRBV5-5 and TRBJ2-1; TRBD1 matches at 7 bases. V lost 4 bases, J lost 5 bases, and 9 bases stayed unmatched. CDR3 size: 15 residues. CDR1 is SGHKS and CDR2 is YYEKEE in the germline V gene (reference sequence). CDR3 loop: CASSTTGTENNEQFF. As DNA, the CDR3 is TGTGCCAGCAGCACGACCGGGACAGAAAACAATGAGCAGTTCTTC.

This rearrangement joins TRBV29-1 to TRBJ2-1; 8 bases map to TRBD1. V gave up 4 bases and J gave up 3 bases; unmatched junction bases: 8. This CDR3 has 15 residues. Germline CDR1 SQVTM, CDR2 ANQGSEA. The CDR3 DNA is TGCAGCGTTGTGACAGGGGCCCTTCACTACAATGAGCAGTTCTTC. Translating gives CSVVTGALHYNEQFF.

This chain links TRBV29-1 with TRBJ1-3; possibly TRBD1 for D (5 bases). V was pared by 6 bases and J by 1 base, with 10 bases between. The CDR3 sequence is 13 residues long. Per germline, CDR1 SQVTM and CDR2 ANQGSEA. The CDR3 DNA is TGCAGCGTGGTACAGGATTCTGGAAACACCATATATTTT. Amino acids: CSVVQDSGNTIYF.

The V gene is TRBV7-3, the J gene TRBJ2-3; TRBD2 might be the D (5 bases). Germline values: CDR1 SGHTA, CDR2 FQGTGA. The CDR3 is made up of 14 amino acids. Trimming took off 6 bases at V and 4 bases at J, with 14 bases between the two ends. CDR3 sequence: CASSPNIGADTQYF. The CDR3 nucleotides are TGTGCCAGCAGTCCAAACATCGGGGCAGATACGCAGTATTTT.

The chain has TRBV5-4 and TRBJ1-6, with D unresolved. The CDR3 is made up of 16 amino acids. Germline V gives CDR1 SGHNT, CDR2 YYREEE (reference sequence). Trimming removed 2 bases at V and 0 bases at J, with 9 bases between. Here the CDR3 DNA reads TGTGCCAGCAGCTTAACTGGCAGCTCCTATAATTCACCCCTCCACTTT. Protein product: CASSLTGSSYNSPLHF.

The CDR3 is CASSLDRETQYF. The CDR3 coding sequence is TGTGCCAGCAGCTTAGACCGGGAGACCCAGTACTTC. The chain combines TRBV11-2 with TRBJ2-5; D remains ambiguous. Trimming stripped 0 bases from V and 5 bases from J, with 4 bases between. Germline V CDR1 and CDR2: SGHAT, FQNNGV. This CDR3 is built from 12 residues.

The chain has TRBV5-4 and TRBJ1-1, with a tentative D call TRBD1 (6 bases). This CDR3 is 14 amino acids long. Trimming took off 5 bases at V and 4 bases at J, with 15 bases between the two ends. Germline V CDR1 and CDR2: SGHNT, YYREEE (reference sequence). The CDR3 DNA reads TGTGCCAGCAGGAGCAGGGGTTCGGGCACTGAAGCTTTCTTT. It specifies CASRSRGSGTEAFF. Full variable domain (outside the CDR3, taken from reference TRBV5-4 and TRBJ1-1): ETGVTQSPTHLIKTRGQQVTLRCSSQSGHNTVSWYQQALGQGPQFIFQYYREEENGRGNFPPRFSGLQFPNYSSELNVNALELDDSALYLCASRSRGSGTEAFFGQGTRLTVV.

The CDR3 DNA reads as TGTGCCAGCAGCCAAGTGTTCTACGAGCAGTACTTC. This encodes CASSQVFYEQYF. V and J are TRBV14 and TRBJ2-7; D uncertain. Germline CDR1 and CDR2: SGHDN and FVKESK. This CDR3 contains 12 residues. V shed 1 base and J shed 3 bases, with 4 bases lying between them. Together with reference TRBV14 and TRBJ2-7, the CDR3 gives the full variable domain: EAGVTQFPSHSVIEKGQTVTLRCDPISGHDNLYWYRRVMGKEIKFLLHFVKESKQDESGMPNNRFLAERTGGTYSTLKVQPAELEDSGVYFCASSQVFYEQYFGPGTRLTVT.

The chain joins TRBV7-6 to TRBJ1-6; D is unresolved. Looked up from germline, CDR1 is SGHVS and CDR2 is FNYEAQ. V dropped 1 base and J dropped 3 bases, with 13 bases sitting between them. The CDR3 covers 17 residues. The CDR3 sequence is CASSLVSRTNYNSPLHF. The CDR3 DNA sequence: TGTGCCAGCAGCTTAGTATCACGGACGAACTATAATTCACCCCTCCACTTT.

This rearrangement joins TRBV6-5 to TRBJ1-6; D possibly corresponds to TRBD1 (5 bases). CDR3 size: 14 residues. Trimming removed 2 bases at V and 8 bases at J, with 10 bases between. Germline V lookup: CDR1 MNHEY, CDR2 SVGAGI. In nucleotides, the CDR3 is TGTGCCAGCAGTTACGTACGGGGGGATTCACCCCTCCACTTT. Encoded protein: CASSYVRGDSPLHF.

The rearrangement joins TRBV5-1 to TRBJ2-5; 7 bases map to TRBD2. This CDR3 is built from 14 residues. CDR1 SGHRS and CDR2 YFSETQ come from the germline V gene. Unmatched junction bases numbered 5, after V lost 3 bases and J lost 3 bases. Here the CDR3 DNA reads TGCGCCAGCAGCTCCGGGACTACGGAAGAGACCCAGTACTTC. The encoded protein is CASSSGTTEETQYF.

The CDR3 sequence: CASSYPTGGENYGYTF. The CDR3, as DNA: TGTGCCAGCAGCTACCCGACAGGGGGGGAAAACTATGGCTACACCTTC. The V and J genes are TRBV5-4 and TRBJ1-2, with TRBD1 matching 9 bases. In germline, CDR1 is SGHNT, CDR2 YYREEE (reference sequence). This CDR3 contains 16 residues. V was pared by 3 bases and J by 2 bases, with 8 bases of the junction left unmatched.

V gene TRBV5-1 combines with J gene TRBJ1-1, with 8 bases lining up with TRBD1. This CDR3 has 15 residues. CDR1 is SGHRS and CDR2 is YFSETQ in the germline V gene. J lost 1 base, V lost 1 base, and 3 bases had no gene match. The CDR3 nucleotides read TGCGCCAGCAGCTTGTTAGGACAGGGGAACACTGAAGCTTTCTTT. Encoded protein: CASSLLGQGNTEAFF. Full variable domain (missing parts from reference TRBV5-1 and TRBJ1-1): KAGVTQTPRYLIKTRGQQVTLSCSPISGHRSVSWYQQTPGQGLQFLFEYFSETQRNKGNFPGRFSGRQFSNSRSEMNVSTLELGDSALYLCASSLLGQGNTEAFFGQGTRLTVV.

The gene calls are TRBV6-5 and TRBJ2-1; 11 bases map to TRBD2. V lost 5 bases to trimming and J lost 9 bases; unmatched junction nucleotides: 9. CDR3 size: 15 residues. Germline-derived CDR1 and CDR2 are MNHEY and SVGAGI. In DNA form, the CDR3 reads TGTGCCAGCAGTCTAGCGGGGGGCTTAGGGAGTGAGCAGTTCTTC. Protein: CASSLAGGLGSEQFF.

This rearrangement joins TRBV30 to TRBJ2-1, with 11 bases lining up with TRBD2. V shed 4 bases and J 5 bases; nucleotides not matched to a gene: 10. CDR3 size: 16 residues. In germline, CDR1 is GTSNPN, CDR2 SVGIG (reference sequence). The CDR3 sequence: CAWTSGGLAINNEQFF. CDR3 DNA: TGTGCCTGGACTAGCGGGGGGTTGGCTATTAACAATGAGCAGTTCTTC.